These 10 T cell receptor beta chains were sequenced from one sample in a study of blood T cell repertoires in COVID-19. Measured with immunoSEQ multiplex PCR; TCRdb has only the in-frame clones, and not every one. The sample includes about 120,000 clones, 74% of them seen just once. The source material was peripheral blood. The receptors here all came from a man in his sixties with acute or convalescent COVID-19.

This clone was seen more than once but under ten times. V and J are TRBV30 and TRBJ2-5; TRBD2 is a possible D gene (5 bases). The CDR3 is 13 amino acids. CDR1 is GTSNPN and CDR2 is SVGIG in the germline V gene (reference sequence). Between the trimmed V and J ends, which lost 3 bases and 3 bases, there was a span of 11 bases. The CDR3 nucleotides read TGTGCCTGGAGGGGTTGGGGAGAAGAGACCCAGTACTTC. Translated, it gives CAWRGWGEETQYF.

The chain recombines TRBV2 with TRBJ1-2, with a weak D call TRBD1 (5 bases). There are 13 residues in the CDR3. The germline gives CDR1 SNHLY, CDR2 FYNNEI. Trimming shortened V by 2 bases and J by 7 bases, and 11 bases separated the two germline ends. The CDR3 spells CASSEYTQGGYTF. CDR3 in DNA: TGTGCCAGCAGTGAATACACTCAGGGTGGCTACACCTTC.

CDR3 loop: CASSFSRDRGSNYGYTF. As DNA, the CDR3 is TGTGCCAGCAGCTTTTCCCGGGACAGGGGTTCTAACTATGGCTACACCTTC. The chain uses TRBV9 and TRBJ1-2; 10 nucleotides align to TRBD1. The CDR3 runs to 17 residues. Germline V CDR1 and CDR2: SGDLS, YYNGEE. Trimming cost V 4 bases and J 0 bases; bases outside gene matches: 9.

The chain carries TRBV11-3 and TRBJ2-2; D is perhaps TRBD1 (5 bases). The V end lost 7 bases, the J end lost 5 bases, and 14 bases lay between the germline ends. The CDR3 runs to 14 residues. The germline V gene has CDR1 SGHNT and CDR2 YENEEA. As DNA, the CDR3 is TGTGCCAGCAAAACATGGGGCCGGACCGGGGAGCTGTTTTTT. Protein: CASKTWGRTGELFF.

This clone was seen many times. V usage is TRBV5-1 and J usage is TRBJ1-6; D possibly corresponds to TRBD1 (6 bases). Germline V gives CDR1 SGHRS, CDR2 YFSETQ. V was shortened by 0 bases and J by 4 bases, with 8 bases between the two germline ends. This CDR3 comprises 15 residues. DNA for the CDR3: TGCGCCAGCAGCTTGGAAGGACAGTATAATTCACCCCTCCACTTT. Translating gives CASSLEGQYNSPLHF.

This clone was observed once. The chain is built from TRBV6-2 or TRBV6-3 and TRBJ1-5; 7 bases fit TRBD1. This CDR3 spans 14 amino acids. Looked up from germline, CDR1 is MNHEY and CDR2 is SVGEGT. V lost 4 bases to trimming and J lost 4 bases; unmatched junction nucleotides: 4. CDR3 amino acids: CASSWGQQNQPQHF. As DNA, the CDR3 is TGTGCCAGCAGTTGGGGACAGCAAAATCAGCCCCAGCATTTT.

The DNA for the CDR3 is TGTGCCAGCAGTTTAGCCGGCAGGGCCTCCTACGAGCAGTACTTC. It yields the protein CASSLAGRASYEQYF. V is TRBV28 and J is TRBJ2-7, with D possibly TRBD1 on 5 matching bases. The germline V gene encodes CDR1 MDHEN and CDR2 SYDVKM. CDR3 size: 15 residues. V was shortened by 2 bases and J by 0 bases, with 11 bases between the two germline ends.

This clone was picked up a small number of times. The chain uses TRBV6-5 and TRBJ1-1; D might be TRBD1 (5 bases). The V gene lost 6 bases and the J gene lost 3 bases, with 14 bases spanning the gap. The CDR3 is 14 amino acids. CDR1 and CDR2 (germline): MNHEY, SVGAGI. The CDR3 bases are TGTGCCAGCAGAAGTAAGACAGATTACACTGAAGCTTTCTTT. Residues: CASRSKTDYTEAFF.

This clone was seen a single time. The V and J genes are TRBV2 and TRBJ1-6; 7 bases agree with TRBD1. Germline loops: CDR1 SNHLY, CDR2 FYNNEI. The CDR3 runs to 15 residues. J lost 5 bases, V lost 5 bases, and 6 bases had no gene match. The CDR3 loop is CASSLGQTHNSPLHF. The CDR3 DNA is TGTGCCAGCAGTTTGGGACAGACACATAATTCACCCCTCCACTTT. The complete variable domain, with remaining parts taken from reference TRBV2 and TRBJ1-6, reads EPEVTQTPSHQVTQMGQEVILRCVPISNHLYFYWYRQILGQKVEFLVSFYNNEISEKSEIFDDQFSVERPDGSNFTLKIRSTKLEDSAMYFCASSLGQTHNSPLHFGNGTRLTVT.

The V call is TRBV5-6, the J call TRBJ1-1; possibly TRBD1 for D (6 bases). Per germline, CDR1 SGHDT and CDR2 YYEEEE. Trimming pared 0 bases from V and 4 bases from J, leaving 13 bases between. The length of the CDR3 is 15 residues. CDR3 DNA: TGTGCCAGCAGCTTGGCCTCTGGGGGCTTCACTGAAGCTTTCTTT. It specifies CASSLASGGFTEAFF.